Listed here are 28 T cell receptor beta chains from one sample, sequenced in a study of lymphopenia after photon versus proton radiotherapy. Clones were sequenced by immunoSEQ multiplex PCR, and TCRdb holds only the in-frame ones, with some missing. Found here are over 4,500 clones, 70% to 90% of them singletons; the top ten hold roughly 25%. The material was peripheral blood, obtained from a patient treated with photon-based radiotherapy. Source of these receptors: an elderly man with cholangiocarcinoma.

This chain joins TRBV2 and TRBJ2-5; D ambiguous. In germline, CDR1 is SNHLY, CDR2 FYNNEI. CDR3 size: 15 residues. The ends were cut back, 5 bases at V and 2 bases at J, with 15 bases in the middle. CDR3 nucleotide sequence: TGTGCCAGCAGTACTATAATGGGGTTACAAGAGACCCAGTACTTC. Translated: CASSTIMGLQETQYF.

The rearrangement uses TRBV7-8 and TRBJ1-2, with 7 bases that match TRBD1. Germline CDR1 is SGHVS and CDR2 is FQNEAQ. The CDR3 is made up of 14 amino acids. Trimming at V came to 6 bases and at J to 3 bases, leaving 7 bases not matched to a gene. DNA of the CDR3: TGTGCCAGCAGTCCCACAGGGGCAGACTATGGCTACACCTTC. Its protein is CASSPTGADYGYTF.

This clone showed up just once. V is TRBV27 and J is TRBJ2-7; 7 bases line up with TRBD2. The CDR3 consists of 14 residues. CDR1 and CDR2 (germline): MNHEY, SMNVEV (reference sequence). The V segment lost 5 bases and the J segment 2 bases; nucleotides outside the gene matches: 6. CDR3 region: CASSIQRGPYEQYF. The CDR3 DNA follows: TGTGCCAGCAGTATTCAGCGGGGCCCCTACGAGCAGTACTTC.

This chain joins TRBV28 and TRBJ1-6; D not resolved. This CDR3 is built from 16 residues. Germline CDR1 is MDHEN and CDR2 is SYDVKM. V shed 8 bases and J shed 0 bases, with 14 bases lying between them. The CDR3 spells CASATPASSYNSPLHF. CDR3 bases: TGTGCCAGCGCGACGCCGGCGAGCTCCTATAATTCACCCCTCCACTTT.

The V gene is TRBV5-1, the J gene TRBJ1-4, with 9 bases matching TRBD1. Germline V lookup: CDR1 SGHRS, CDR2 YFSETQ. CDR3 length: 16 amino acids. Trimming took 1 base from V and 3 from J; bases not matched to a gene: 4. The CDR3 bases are TGCGCCAGCAGCTTGAGACAGGGGGGTTCTAATGAAAAACTGTTTTTT. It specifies CASSLRQGGSNEKLFF.

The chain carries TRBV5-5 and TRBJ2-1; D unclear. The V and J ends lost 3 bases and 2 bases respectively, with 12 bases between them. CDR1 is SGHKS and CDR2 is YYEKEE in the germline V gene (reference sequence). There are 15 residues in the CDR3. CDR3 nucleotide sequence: TGTGCCAGCAGCTATACAAGGCTGACCTACAATGAGCAGTTCTTC. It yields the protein CASSYTRLTYNEQFF.

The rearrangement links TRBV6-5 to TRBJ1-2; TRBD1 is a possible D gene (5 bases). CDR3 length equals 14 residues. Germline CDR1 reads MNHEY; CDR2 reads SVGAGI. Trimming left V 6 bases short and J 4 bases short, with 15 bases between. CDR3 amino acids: CASSGTPLPYGYTF. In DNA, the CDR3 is TGTGCCAGCAGCGGGACTCCACTACCCTATGGCTACACCTTC.

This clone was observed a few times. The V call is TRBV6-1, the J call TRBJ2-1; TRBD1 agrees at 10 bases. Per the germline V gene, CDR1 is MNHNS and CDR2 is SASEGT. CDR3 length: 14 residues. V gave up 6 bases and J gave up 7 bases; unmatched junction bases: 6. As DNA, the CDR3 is TGTGCCAGCAGGCCGGGACAGGGGTTTAATGAGCAGTTCTTC. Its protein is CASRPGQGFNEQFF.

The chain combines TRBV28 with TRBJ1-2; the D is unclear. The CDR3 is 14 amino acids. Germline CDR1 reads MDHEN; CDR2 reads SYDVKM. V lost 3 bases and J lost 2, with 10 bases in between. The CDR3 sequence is CASSFEQRNYGYTF. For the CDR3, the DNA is TGTGCCAGCAGTTTCGAACAGAGAAACTATGGCTACACCTTC.

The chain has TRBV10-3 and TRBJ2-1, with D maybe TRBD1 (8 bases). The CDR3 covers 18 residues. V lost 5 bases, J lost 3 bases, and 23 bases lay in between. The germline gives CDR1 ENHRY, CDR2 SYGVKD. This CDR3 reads CAISRTGIGSGDYNEQFF. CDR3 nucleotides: TGTGCCATCAGTCGGACAGGGATCGGGAGCGGGGACTACAATGAGCAGTTCTTC.

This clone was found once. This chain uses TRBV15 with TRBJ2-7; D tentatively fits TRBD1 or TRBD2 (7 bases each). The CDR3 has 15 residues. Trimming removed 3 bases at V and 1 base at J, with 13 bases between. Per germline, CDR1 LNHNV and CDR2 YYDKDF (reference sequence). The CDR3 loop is CATSRGGTESYEQYF. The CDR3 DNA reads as TGTGCCACCAGCAGGGGGGGGACAGAATCCTACGAGCAGTACTTC. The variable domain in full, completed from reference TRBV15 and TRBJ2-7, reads DAMVIQNPRYQVTQFGKPVTLSCSQTLNHNVMYWYQQKSSQAPKLLFHYYDKDFNNEADTPDNFQSRRPNTSFCFLDIRSPGLGDTAMYLCATSRGGTESYEQYFGPGTRLTVT.

In nucleotides, the CDR3 is TGTGCCAGTAGTATGAGGGAGGAGGGGATAGGCAATCAGCCCCAGCATTTT. Residues: CASSMREEGIGNQPQHF. The chain links TRBV19 to TRBJ1-5; TRBD1 is a possible D gene (5 bases). This CDR3 has 17 residues. The V and J ends lost 3 bases and 2 bases respectively, with 17 bases between them. Germline assignment: CDR1 LNHDA and CDR2 SQIVND (reference sequence).

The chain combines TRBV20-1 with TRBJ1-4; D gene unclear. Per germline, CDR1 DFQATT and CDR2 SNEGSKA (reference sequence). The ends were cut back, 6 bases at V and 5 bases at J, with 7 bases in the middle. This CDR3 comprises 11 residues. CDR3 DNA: TGCAGTGCCGCCAGGAATGAAAAACTGTTTTTT. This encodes CSAARNEKLFF.

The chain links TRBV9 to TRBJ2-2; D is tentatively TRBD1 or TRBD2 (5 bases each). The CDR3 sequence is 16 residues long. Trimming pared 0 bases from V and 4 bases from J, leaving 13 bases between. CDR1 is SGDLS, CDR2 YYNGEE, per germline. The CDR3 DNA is TGTGCCAGCAGCGTAGATCTAGGGACGGGCACCGGGGAGCTGTTTTTT. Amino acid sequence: CASSVDLGTGTGELFF.

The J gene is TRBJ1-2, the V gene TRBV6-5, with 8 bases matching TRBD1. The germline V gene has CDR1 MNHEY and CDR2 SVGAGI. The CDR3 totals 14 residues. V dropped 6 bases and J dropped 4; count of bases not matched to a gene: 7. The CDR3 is CASSPGQALYGYTF. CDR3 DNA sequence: TGTGCCAGCAGCCCGGGACAGGCCCTCTATGGCTACACCTTC.

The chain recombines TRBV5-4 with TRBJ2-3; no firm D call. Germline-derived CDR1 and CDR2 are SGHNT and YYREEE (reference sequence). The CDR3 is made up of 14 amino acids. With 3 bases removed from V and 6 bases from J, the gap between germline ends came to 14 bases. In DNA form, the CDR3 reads TGTGCCAGCAGCTCTTGGGCCAGCTTGGATACGCAGTATTTT. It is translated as CASSSWASLDTQYF.

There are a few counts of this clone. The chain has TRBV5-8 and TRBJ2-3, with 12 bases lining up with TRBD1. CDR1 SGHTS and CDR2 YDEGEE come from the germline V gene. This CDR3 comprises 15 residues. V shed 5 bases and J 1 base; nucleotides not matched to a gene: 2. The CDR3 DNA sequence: TGTGCCAGCAGGGGGACAGGGGGCCGCACAGATACGCAGTATTTT. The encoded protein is CASRGTGGRTDTQYF.

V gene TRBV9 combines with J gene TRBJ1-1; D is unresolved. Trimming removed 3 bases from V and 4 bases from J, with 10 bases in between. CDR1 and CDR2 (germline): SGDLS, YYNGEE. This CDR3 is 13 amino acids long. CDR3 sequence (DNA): TGTGCCAGCAGCGCCGAGGGTGGCACTGAAGCTTTCTTT. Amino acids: CASSAEGGTEAFF.

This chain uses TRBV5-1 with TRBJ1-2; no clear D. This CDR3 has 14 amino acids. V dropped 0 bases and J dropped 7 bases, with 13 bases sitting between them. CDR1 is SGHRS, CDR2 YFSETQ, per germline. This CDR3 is CASSLEHPLGGYTF. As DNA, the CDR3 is TGCGCCAGCAGCTTGGAGCACCCCCTGGGTGGCTACACCTTC.

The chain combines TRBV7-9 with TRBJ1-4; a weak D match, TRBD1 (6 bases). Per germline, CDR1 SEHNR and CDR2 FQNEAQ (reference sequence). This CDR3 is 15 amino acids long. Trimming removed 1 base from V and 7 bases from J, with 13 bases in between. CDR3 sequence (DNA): TGTGCCAGCAGCTTAGGGACAGTAGTGAGTGAAAAACTGTTTTTT. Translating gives CASSLGTVVSEKLFF.

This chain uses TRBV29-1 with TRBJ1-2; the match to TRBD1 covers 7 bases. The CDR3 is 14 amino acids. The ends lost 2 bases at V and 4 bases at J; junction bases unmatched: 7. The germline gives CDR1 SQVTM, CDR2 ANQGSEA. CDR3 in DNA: TGCAGCGTTGAATCTCTGACAGGGACCTATGGCTACACCTTC. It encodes CSVESLTGTYGYTF.

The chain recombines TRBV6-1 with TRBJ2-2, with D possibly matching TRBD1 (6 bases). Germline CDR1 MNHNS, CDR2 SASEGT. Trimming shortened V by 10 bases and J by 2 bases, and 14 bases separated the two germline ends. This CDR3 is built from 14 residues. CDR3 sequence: CATSGQLNTGELFF. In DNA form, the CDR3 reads TGTGCCACTTCAGGACAGCTAAACACCGGGGAGCTGTTTTTT.

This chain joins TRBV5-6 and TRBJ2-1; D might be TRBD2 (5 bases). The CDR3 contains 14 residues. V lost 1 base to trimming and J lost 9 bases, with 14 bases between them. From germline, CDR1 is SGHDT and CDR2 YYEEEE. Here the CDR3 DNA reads TGTGCCAGCAGCTTGAGCCCCAGGAGCGGTGAGCAGTTCTTC. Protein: CASSLSPRSGEQFF.

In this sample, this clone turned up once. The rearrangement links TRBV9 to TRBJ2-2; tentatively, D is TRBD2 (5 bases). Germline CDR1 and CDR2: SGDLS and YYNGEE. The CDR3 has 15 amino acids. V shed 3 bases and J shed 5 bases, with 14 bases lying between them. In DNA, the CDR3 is TGTGCCAGCAGCGCCACCGGGGTTGTAACCGGGGAGCTGTTTTTT. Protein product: CASSATGVVTGELFF. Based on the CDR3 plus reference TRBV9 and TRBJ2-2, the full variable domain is DSGVTQTPKHLITATGQRVTLRCSPRSGDLSVYWYQQSLDQGLQFLIQYYNGEERAKGNILERFSAQQFPDLHSELNLSSLELGDSALYFCASSATGVVTGELFFGEGSRLTVL.

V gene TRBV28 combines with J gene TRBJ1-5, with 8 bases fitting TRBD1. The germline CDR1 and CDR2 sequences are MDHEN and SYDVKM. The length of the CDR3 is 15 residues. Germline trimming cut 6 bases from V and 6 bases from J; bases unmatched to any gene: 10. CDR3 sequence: CASSQTGEGSQPQHF. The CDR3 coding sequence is TGTGCCAGCAGCCAGACAGGGGAAGGGAGTCAGCCCCAGCATTTT.

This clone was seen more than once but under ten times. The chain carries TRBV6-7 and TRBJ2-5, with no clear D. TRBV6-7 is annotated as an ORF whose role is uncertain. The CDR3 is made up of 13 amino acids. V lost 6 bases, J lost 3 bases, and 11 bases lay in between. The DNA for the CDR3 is TGTGCCAGCAGCTCAATCCAAAAAGAGACCCAGTACTTC. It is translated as CASSSIQKETQYF.

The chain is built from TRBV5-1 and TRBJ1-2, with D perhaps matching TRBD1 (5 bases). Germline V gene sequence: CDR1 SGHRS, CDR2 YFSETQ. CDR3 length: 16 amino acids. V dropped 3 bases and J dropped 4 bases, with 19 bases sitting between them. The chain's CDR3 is CASSSGGAADLYGYTF. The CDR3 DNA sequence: TGCGCCAGCAGCTCGGGCGGGGCGGCAGATCTCTATGGCTACACCTTC.

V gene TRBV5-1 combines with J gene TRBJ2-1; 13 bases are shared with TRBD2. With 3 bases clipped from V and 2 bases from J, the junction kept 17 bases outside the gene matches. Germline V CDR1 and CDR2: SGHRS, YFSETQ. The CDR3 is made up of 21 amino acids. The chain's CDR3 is CASSSLTSGGPPARAYNEQFF. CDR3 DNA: TGCGCCAGCAGCTCCCTGACTAGCGGGGGGCCTCCGGCCAGAGCCTACAATGAGCAGTTCTTC.